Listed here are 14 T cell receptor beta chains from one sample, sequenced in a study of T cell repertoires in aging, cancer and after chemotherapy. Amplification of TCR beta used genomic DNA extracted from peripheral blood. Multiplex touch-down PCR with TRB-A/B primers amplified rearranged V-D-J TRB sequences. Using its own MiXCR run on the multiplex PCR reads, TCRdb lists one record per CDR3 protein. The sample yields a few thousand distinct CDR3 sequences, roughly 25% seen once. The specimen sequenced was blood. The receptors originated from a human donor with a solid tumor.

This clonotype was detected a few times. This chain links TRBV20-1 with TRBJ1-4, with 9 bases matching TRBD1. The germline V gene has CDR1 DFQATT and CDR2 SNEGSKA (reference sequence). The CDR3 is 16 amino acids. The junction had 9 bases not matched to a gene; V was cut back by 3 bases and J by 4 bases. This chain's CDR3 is CSARGLPGQGNEKLFF. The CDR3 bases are TGCAGTGCTAGGGGTCTTCCGGGACAGGGTAATGAAAAACTGTTTTTT.

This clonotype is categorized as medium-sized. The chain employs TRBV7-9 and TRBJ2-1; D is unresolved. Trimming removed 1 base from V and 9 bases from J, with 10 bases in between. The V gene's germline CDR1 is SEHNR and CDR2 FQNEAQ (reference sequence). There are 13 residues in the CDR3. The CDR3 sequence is CASSLVTESEQFF. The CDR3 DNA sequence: TGTGCCAGCAGCTTAGTCACGGAATCTGAGCAGTTCTTC.

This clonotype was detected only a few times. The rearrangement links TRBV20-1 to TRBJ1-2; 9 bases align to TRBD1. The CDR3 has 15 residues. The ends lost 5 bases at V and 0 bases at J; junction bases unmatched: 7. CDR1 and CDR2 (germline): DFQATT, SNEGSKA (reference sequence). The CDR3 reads CSAWDREKTNYGYTF. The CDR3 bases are TGCAGTGCTTGGGACAGGGAGAAGACTAACTATGGCTACACCTTC.

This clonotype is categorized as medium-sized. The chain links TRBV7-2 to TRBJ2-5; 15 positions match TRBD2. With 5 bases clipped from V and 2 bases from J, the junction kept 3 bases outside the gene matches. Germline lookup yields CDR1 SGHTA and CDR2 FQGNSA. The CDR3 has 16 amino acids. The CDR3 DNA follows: TGTGCCAGCAGCCGGGGGACTAGCGGGGGGCAAGAGACCCAGTACTTC. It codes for CASSRGTSGGQETQYF.

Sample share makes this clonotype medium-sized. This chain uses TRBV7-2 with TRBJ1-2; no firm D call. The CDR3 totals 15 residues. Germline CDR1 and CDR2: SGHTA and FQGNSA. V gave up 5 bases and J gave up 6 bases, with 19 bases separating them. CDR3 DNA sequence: TGTGCCAGCAGCCACTCCTTTCCAGGATCAGATGGCTACACCTTC. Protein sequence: CASSHSFPGSDGYTF.

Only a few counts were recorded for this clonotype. Here the CDR3 DNA reads TGTGCCAGCAGTTTACCTCTTCCGGACTACAGGGGGATCACCTACGAGCAGTACTTC. As protein: CASSLPLPDYRGITYEQYF. V and J are TRBV27 and TRBJ2-7, with 8 bases fitting TRBD1. The CDR3 is 19 residues long. V gave up 2 bases and J gave up 2 bases; unmatched junction bases: 17. In germline, CDR1 is MNHEY, CDR2 SMNVEV (reference sequence).

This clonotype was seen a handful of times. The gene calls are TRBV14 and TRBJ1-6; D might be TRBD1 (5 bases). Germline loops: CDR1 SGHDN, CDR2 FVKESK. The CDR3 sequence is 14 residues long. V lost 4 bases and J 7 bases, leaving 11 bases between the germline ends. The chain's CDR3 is CASSRGVRNSPLHF. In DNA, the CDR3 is TGTGCCAGCAGCCGAGGGGTTCGGAATTCACCCCTCCACTTT. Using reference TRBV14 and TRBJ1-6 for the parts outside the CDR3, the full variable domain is EAGVTQFPSHSVIEKGQTVTLRCDPISGHDNLYWYRRVMGKEIKFLLHFVKESKQDESGMPNNRFLAERTGGTYSTLKVQPAELEDSGVYFCASSRGVRNSPLHFGNGTRLTVT.

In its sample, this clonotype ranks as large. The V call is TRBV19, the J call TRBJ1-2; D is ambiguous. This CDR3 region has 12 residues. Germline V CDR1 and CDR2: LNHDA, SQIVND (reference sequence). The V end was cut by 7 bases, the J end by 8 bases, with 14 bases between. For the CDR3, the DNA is TGTGCCAGTACCTTATCCGGGAAGGGCTACACCTTC. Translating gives CASTLSGKGYTF. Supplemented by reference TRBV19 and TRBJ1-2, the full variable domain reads DGGITQSPKYLFRKEGQNVTLSCEQNLNHDAMYWYRQDPGQGLRLIYYSQIVNDFQKGDIAEGYSVSREKKESFPLTVTSAQKNPTAFYLCASTLSGKGYTFGSGTRLTVV.

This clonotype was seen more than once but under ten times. In DNA, the CDR3 is TGTGCCAGCAGCTTCCAGGGGGCCATCTCCTACGAGCAGTACTTC. Translation: CASSFQGAISYEQYF. The chain recombines TRBV4-2 with TRBJ2-7; TRBD1 matches 8 bases. V lost 5 bases to trimming and J lost 0 bases; unmatched junction nucleotides: 6. Germline V lookup: CDR1 LGHNA, CDR2 YNFKEQ. This CDR3 has 15 residues.

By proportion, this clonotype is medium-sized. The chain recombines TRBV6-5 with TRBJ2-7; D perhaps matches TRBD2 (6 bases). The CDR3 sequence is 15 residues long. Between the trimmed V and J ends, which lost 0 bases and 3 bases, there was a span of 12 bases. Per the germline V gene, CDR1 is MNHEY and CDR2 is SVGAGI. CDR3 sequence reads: CASSYSWQEGYEQYF. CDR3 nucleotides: TGTGCCAGCAGTTACTCGTGGCAGGAGGGCTACGAGCAGTACTTC.

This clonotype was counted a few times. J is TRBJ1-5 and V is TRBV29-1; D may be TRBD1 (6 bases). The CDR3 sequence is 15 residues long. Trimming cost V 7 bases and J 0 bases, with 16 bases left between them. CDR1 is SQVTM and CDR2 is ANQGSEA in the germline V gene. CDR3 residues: CSGADRPYSNQPQHF. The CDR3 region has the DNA TGCAGCGGGGCGGACAGACCTTATAGCAATCAGCCCCAGCATTTT. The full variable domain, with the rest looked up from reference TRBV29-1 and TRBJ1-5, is SAVISQKPSRDICQRGTSLTIQCQVDSQVTMMFWYRQQPGQSLTLIATANQGSEATYESGFVIDKFPISRPNLTFSTLTVSNMSPEDSSIYLCSGADRPYSNQPQHFGDGTRLSIL.

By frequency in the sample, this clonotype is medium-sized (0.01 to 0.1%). In DNA form, the CDR3 reads TGCAGTGCTGACTCTGAGTTCGGATATGGCTACACCTTC. Protein product: CSADSEFGYGYTF. The chain recombines TRBV20-1 with TRBJ1-2; D is uncertain. CDR1 is DFQATT, CDR2 SNEGSKA, per germline (reference sequence). CDR3 length: 13 residues. The V gene lost 5 bases and the J gene lost 5 bases, with 15 bases spanning the gap.

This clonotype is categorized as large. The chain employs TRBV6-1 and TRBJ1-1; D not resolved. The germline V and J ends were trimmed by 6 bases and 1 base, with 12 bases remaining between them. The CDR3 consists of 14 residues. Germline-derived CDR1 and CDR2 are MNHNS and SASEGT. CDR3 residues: CASSPAGGNTEAFF. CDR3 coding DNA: TGTGCCAGCAGCCCTGCAGGCGGGAACACTGAAGCTTTCTTT.

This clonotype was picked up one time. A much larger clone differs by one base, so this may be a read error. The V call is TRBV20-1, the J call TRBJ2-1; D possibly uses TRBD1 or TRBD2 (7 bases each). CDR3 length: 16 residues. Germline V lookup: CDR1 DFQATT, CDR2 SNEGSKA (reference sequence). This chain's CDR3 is CSAGDVRGRDYNEQFF. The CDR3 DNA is TGCAGTGCTGGAGATGTCAGGGGGAGGGATTACAATGAGCAGTTCTTC.